Listed below are T cell receptor beta chains from one sample, sequenced in a study of blood T cells in healthy people across ages. In TCRdb, the 5' RACE reads were re-called with MiXCR into one record per CDR3 protein. The sample records about 1.8 million distinct CDR3 sequences, roughly 49% being singletons. Sequenced sample: blood. Source of these receptors: a woman in her forties in good health. CDR3s include the opening cysteine and the closing phenylalanine or tryptophan. Each record gives: clone size, CDR3 length, D gene, J gene, V gene, CDR3 DNA, CDR3 protein. D genes are given only for firm matches. The size entry is marked missing in some rows and otherwise reads once, few, many or a size class.

- | 16 | - | TRBJ2-7 | TRBV28 | TGTGCCAGCAGTTCCTTGACAGGGAGGAAGCGCTACGAGCAGTACTTC | CASSSLTGRKRYEQYF
- | 14 | - | TRBJ2-3 | TRBV5-1 | TGCGCCAGCAGCCAACGGAAGGGCGCAGATACGCAGTATTTT | CASSQRKGADTQYF
- | 14 | - | TRBJ1-4 | TRBV4-3 | TGCGCCAGCAGCCAAGATCCCAGGGCTGAAAAACTGTTTTTT | CASSQDPRAEKLFF
- | 16 | - | TRBJ1-1 | TRBV15 | TGTGCCACCAGCAGAGGAGGGCAGGGCAGGCTCGGGAGAGCTTTCTTT | CATSRGGQGRLGRAFF
- | 15 | - | TRBJ2-5 | TRBV28 | TGTGCCAGCAGTTTGCTTCTGGGGGGCGGAGAGACCCAGTACTTC | CASSLLLGGGETQYF
- | 16 | TRBD1 | TRBJ1-2 | TRBV6-5 | TGTGCCAGCAGTTACCTCCAGGGGGGGCGGGTCTATGGCTACACCTTC | CASSYLQGGRVYGYTF
- | 16 | TRBD1 | TRBJ2-5 | TRBV6-2/TRBV6-3 | TGTGCCAGCAGCCCAGATAAACGACAGGGTAAAGAGACCCAGTACTTC | CASSPDKRQGKETQYF
- | 16 | - | TRBJ2-5 | TRBV27 | TGTGCCAGCAGCTTAACGGGAAGCGGGCTCCAAGAGACCCAGTACTTC | CASSLTGSGLQETQYF
- | 17 | - | TRBJ2-2 | TRBV13 | TGTGCCAGCAGCTTAGATTGGTCAACCGGGGGCACCGGGGAGCTGTTTTTT | CASSLDWSTGGTGELFF
- | 17 | TRBD2 | TRBJ2-3 | TRBV28 | TGTGCCAGCAGTTCTCAAAAGATAGCGGGGGACACAGATACGCAGTATTTT | CASSSQKIAGDTDTQYF
once | 13 | TRBD1 | TRBJ1-1 | TRBV29-1 | TGCAGCGTTGAGCCAGGGGGCTACACTGAAGCTTTCTTT | CSVEPGGYTEAFF
- | 16 | TRBD2 | TRBJ2-3 | TRBV28 | TGTGCCAGCAACCTCGACCGGCGGGGGGGCACAGATACGCAGTATTTT | CASNLDRRGGTDTQYF
few | 14 | - | TRBJ2-4 | TRBV11-2 | TGTGCCAGCAGCTTCGCCAGGTGGGGAAACATTCAGTACTTC | CASSFARWGNIQYF
- | 15 | TRBD1 | TRBJ2-7 | TRBV7-2 | TGTGCCAGCACCCACCGACCGGGACAGGGCCACGAGCAGTACTTC | CASTHRPGQGHEQYF
- | 16 | TRBD2 | TRBJ2-7 | TRBV11-2 | TGTGCCAGCAGCTTAGCTCACGGGGGGAGCTCCTACGAGCAGTACTTC | CASSLAHGGSSYEQYF